The sequence of this TCR beta chain was determined in a study of T cell clones after liver transplantation. The table came from immunoSEQ multiplex PCR; TCRdb's copy has only in-frame clones and leaves some out. This table has more than 95,000 clones, roughly 80% appearing once. As for this clone: Antigen specificity is unknown.

Points from the study as a whole: Circulating graft-donor-reactive CD4 TCRbeta sequences fell significantly post-transplant in 5 of 8 subjects.

The germline V gene encodes CDR1 LGHNA and CDR2 YNFKEQ. Trimming left V 5 bases short and J 0 bases short, with 10 bases between. The CDR3 extends over 14 amino acids. The clonotype originates from a human donor who received a liver transplant. V gene TRBV4-2 combines with J gene TRBJ1-1, with D perhaps TRBD1 (5 bases). Sequences were derived from CD4+ T cells from blood, sampled before liver transplant. DNA of the CDR3: TGTGCCAGCAGCGCGGGGCGTATGAACACTGAAGCTTTCTTT. This gives the protein CASSAGRMNTEAFF.